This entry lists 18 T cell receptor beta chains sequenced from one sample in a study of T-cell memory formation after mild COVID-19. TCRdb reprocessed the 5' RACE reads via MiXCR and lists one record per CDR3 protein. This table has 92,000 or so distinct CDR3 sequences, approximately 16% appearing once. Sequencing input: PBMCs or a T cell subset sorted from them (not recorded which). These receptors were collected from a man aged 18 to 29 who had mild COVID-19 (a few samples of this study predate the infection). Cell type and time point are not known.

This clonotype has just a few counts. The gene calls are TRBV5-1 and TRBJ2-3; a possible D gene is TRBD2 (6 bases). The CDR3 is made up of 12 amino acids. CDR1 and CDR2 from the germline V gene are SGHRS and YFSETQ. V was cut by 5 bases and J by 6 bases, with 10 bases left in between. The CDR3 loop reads CASRGGEDTQYF. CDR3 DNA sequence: TGCGCCAGCAGGGGCGGGGAGGATACGCAGTATTTT.

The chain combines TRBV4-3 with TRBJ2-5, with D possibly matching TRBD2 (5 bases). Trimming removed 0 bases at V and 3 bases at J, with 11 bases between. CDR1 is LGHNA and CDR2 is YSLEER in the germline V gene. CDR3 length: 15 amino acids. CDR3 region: CASSQDWTGKETQYF. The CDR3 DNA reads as TGCGCCAGCAGCCAAGATTGGACGGGGAAAGAGACCCAGTACTTC.

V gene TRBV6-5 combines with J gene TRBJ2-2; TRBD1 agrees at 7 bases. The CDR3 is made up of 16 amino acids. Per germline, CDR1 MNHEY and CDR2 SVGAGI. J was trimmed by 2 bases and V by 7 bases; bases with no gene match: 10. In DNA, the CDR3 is TGTGCCAGCACCATTCAACAGGGGCTAAACACCGGGGAGCTGTTTTTT. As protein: CASTIQQGLNTGELFF.

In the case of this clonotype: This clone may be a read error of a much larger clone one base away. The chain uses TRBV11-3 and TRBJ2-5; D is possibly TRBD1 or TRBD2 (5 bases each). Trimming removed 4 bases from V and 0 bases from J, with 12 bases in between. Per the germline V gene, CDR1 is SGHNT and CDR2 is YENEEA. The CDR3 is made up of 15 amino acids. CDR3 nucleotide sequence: TGTGCCAGCAGCTCATCCCGGGACCACCAAGAGACCCAGTACTTC. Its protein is CASSSSRDHQETQYF.

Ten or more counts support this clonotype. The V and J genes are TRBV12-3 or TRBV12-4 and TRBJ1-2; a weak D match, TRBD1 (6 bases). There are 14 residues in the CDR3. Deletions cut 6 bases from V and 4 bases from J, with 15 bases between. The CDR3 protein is CASSPFNRVYGYTF. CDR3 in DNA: TGTGCCAGCAGCCCATTCAACAGGGTCTATGGCTACACCTTC.

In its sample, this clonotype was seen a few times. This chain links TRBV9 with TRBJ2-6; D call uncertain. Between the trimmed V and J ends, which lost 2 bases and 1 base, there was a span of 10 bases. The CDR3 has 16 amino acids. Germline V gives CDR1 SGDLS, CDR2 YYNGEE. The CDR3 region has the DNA TGTGCCAGCAGCGTGGGCGCCGCTTCTGGGGCCAACGTCCTGACTTTC. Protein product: CASSVGAASGANVLTF.

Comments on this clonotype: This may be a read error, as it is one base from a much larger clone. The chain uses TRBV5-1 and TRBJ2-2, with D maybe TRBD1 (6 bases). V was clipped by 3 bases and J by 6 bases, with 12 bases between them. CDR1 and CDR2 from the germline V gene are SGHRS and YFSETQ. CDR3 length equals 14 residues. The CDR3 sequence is CASSYQQGSGELFF. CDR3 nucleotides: TGCGCCAGCAGCTACCAACAGGGCTCCGGGGAGCTGTTTTTT.

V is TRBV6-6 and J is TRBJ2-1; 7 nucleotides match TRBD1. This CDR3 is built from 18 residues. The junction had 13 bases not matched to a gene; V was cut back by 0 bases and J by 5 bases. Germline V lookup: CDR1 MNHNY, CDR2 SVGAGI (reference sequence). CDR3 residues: CASSYSHPLDRTNNEQFF. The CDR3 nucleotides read TGTGCCAGCAGTTACTCCCATCCCCTGGACAGGACCAACAATGAGCAGTTCTTC.

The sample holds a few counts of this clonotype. The chain's CDR3 is CASSEDGAEPYNEQFF. The CDR3 DNA reads TGTGCCAGCAGTGAAGATGGAGCGGAACCCTACAATGAGCAGTTCTTC. The gene calls are TRBV6-4 and TRBJ2-1; TRBD2 might be the D (5 bases). The CDR3 is 16 amino acids. The V end was cut by 3 bases, the J end by 2 bases, with 14 bases between. The germline V gene encodes CDR1 MRHNA and CDR2 SNTAGT.

The CDR3 DNA is TGCAGCGTTGAAGGACAGGACAGGAGGGGTGGCTACACCTTC. Its protein product is CSVEGQDRRGGYTF. This chain links TRBV29-1 with TRBJ1-2; 7 nucleotides align to TRBD1. This CDR3 is built from 14 residues. The V gene end was trimmed by 1 base and the J gene end by 7 bases; junction bases not matched to a gene: 9. Per germline, CDR1 SQVTM and CDR2 ANQGSEA.

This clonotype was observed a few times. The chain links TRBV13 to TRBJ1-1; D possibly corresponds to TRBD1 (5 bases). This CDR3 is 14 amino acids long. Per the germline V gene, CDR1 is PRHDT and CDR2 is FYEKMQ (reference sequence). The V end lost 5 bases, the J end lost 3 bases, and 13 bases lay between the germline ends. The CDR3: CASSPGAGHTEAFF. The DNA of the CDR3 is TGTGCCAGCAGCCCTGGGGCAGGCCACACTGAAGCTTTCTTT.

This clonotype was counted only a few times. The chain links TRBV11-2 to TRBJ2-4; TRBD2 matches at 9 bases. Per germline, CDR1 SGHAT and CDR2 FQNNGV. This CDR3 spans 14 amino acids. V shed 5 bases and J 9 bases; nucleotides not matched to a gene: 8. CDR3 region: CASSHPDSGGIQYF. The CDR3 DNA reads TGTGCCAGCAGCCACCCTGATAGCGGGGGCATTCAGTACTTC.

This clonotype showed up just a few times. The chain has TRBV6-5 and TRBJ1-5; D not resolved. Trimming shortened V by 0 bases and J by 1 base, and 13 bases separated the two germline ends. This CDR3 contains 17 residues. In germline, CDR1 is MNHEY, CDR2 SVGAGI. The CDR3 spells CASSYSFPPTSNQPQHF. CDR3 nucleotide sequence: TGTGCCAGCAGTTACTCGTTTCCTCCCACAAGCAATCAGCCCCAGCATTTT.

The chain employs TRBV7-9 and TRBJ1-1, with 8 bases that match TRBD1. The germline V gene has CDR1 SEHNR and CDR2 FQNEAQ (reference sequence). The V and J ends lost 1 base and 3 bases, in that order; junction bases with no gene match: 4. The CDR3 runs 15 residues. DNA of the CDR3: TGTGCCAGCAGCTTAGGGGGGACAGGTCACACTGAAGCTTTCTTT. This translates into CASSLGGTGHTEAFF.

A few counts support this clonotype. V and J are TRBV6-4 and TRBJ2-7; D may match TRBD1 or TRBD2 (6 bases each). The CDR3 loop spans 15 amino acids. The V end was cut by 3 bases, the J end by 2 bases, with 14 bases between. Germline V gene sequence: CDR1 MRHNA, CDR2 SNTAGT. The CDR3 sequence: CASSEEDGGPYEQYF. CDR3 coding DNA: TGTGCCAGCAGTGAAGAGGACGGGGGCCCCTACGAGCAGTACTTC.

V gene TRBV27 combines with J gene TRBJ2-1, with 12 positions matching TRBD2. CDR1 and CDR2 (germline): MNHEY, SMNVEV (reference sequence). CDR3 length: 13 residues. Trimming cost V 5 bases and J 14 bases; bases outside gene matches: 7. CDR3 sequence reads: CASSPRTSGVEFF. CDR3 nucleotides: TGTGCCAGCAGTCCACGGACTAGCGGGGTAGAGTTCTTC.

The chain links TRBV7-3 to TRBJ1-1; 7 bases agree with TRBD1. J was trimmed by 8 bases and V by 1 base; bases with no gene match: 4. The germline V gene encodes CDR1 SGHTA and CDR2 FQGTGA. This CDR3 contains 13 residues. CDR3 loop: CASSLMAGGEAFF. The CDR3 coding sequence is TGTGCCAGCAGCTTAATGGCAGGGGGAGAAGCTTTCTTT. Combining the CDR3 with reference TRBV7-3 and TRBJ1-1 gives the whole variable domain GAGVSQTPSNKVTEKGKYVELRCDPISGHTALYWYRQSLGQGPEFLIYFQGTGAADDSGLPNDRFFAVRPEGSVSTLKIQRTERGDSAVYLCASSLMAGGEAFFGQGTRLTVV.

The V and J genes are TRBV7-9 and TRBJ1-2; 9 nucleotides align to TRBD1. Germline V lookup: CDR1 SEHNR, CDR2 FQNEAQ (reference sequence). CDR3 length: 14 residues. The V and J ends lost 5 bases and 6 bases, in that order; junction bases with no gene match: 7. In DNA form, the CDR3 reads TGTGCCAGCAGCCAGGACAGGGGACCCAATGGCTACACCTTC. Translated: CASSQDRGPNGYTF.